This T cell receptor beta chain appears in the sequencing data of a study of blood T cell repertoires in COVID-19. About the research overall: The United States, Italy and Spain were the sources of the acute and convalescent COVID-19 samples. Nucleic acid was either cDNA or gDNA, and it came from T cells, B-cell-depleted T cells, or PBMCs.

Original handling: By means of reference gene primer amplification, nucleated cell counts were estimated. Some clones are missing from TCRdb's copy, which holds only in-frame ones; the method was immunoSEQ multiplex PCR. D and trimming were read from the DNA, whereas the V and J calls and clone size are those reported in that table. The sample yields about 250,000 clones, more than 75% seen once. Germline V gives CDR1 MNHEY, CDR2 SMNVEV (reference sequence). V dropped 7 bases and J dropped 5; count of bases not matched to a gene: 19. CDR3 length equals 18 residues. The sample comprised peripheral blood. V usage is TRBV27 and J usage is TRBJ2-2; 7 nucleotides line up with TRBD1. This receptor was obtained from a woman in her thirties or forties who had recovered from COVID-19. The CDR3 loop is CASIGAEQGPGGTGELFF. The CDR3 nucleotides read TGTGCCAGCATCGGGGCCGAACAGGGGCCAGGTGGGACCGGGGAGCTGTTTTTT.